A selection of T cell receptor beta chains follows, all from one sample in a study of beta chain features in type 1 diabetes. Clones were sequenced by immunoSEQ multiplex PCR, and TCRdb holds only the in-frame ones, with some missing. The sample has 390,000 or so clones; around 13% are singletons. The sequenced sample consisted of naive CD4+ T cells from blood. Every receptor here comes from a man aged 30 to 45 in good health. CDR3s include the opening cysteine and the closing phenylalanine or tryptophan. The order of the fields is V gene, J gene, D gene, CDR3 length, clone size, CDR3 DNA, CDR3 protein. D genes are given only for firm matches. The size entry is marked missing in some rows and otherwise reads once, few, many or a size class.

v_call: TRBV5-6; j_call: TRBJ1-5; d_call: .; cdr3_length: 14; clone_size: .; cdr3_nt: TGTGCCAGCAGCTTGGATCCCTGGGATCAGCCCCAGCATTTT; cdr3_aa: CASSLDPWDQPQHF
v_call: TRBV19; j_call: TRBJ2-7; d_call: .; cdr3_length: 14; clone_size: few; cdr3_nt: TGTGCCAGTAGTATGGGAAGGGACATCTACGAGCAGTACTTC; cdr3_aa: CASSMGRDIYEQYF
v_call: TRBV4-3; j_call: TRBJ2-1; d_call: .; cdr3_length: 19; clone_size: .; cdr3_nt: TGCGCCAGCAGCCAAGATGTCGCGGGAATCGAAGCCCAGTTCAATGAGCAGTTCTTC; cdr3_aa: CASSQDVAGIEAQFNEQFF
v_call: TRBV5-1; j_call: TRBJ2-2; d_call: .; cdr3_length: 14; clone_size: few; cdr3_nt: TGCGCCAGCAGTCTTACGACTAGAAGCGGGGAGCTGTTTTTT; cdr3_aa: CASSLTTRSGELFF
v_call: TRBV25-1; j_call: TRBJ2-5; d_call: .; cdr3_length: 17; clone_size: .; cdr3_nt: TGTGCCAGCAGTGAATTGCGCAGGGGGACTCTACCGGAGACCCAGTACTTC; cdr3_aa: CASSELRRGTLPETQYF
v_call: TRBV20-1; j_call: TRBJ2-3; d_call: .; cdr3_length: 11; clone_size: few; cdr3_nt: TGCAGTGCTAGCTCATTAGATACGCAGTATTTT; cdr3_aa: CSASSLDTQYF
v_call: TRBV19; j_call: TRBJ2-7; d_call: .; cdr3_length: 14; clone_size: few; cdr3_nt: TGTGCCAGTAGCTACCGGGACCGGTACTACGAGCAGTACTTC; cdr3_aa: CASSYRDRYYEQYF
v_call: TRBV14; j_call: TRBJ2-5; d_call: .; cdr3_length: 17; clone_size: few; cdr3_nt: TGTGCCAGCAGCCGTACAGGGAAGTGGTTAGAACAAGAGACCCAGTACTTC; cdr3_aa: CASSRTGKWLEQETQYF
v_call: TRBV4-3; j_call: TRBJ2-2; d_call: .; cdr3_length: 15; clone_size: .; cdr3_nt: TGCGCCAGCAGCCAAGAGTCTCAGCGCACCGGGGAGCTGTTTTTT; cdr3_aa: CASSQESQRTGELFF
v_call: TRBV18; j_call: TRBJ1-2; d_call: .; cdr3_length: 13; clone_size: .; cdr3_nt: TGTGCCAGCTCAGAGGGGTTGGACTATGGCTACACCTTC; cdr3_aa: CASSEGLDYGYTF
v_call: TRBV27; j_call: TRBJ1-2; d_call: TRBD1; cdr3_length: 13; clone_size: .; cdr3_nt: TGTGCCAGCAGACCCACAGGGGGCTATGGCTACACCTTC; cdr3_aa: CASRPTGGYGYTF
v_call: TRBV15; j_call: TRBJ2-4; d_call: .; cdr3_length: 12; clone_size: few; cdr3_nt: TGTGCCACCAGCAGAGGGGGGACCATTCAGTACTTC; cdr3_aa: CATSRGGTIQYF
v_call: TRBV15; j_call: TRBJ1-2; d_call: .; cdr3_length: 14; clone_size: .; cdr3_nt: TGTGCCACCAGCAGAGATCCAGACACATATGGCTACACCTTC; cdr3_aa: CATSRDPDTYGYTF
v_call: TRBV9; j_call: TRBJ2-1; d_call: .; cdr3_length: 15; clone_size: few; cdr3_nt: TGTGCCAGCAGCGTAGAGCCTAGCGTCCACAATGAGCAGTTCTTC; cdr3_aa: CASSVEPSVHNEQFF
v_call: TRBV29-1; j_call: TRBJ1-6; d_call: .; cdr3_length: 11; clone_size: .; cdr3_nt: TGCAGCGTTGAATCAGGGTCACCCCTCCACTTT; cdr3_aa: CSVESGSPLHF
v_call: TRBV4-1; j_call: TRBJ2-7; d_call: .; cdr3_length: 13; clone_size: .; cdr3_nt: TGCGCCAGCAGCCAGCTAGGGTTGGGAGAGCAGTACTTC; cdr3_aa: CASSQLGLGEQYF
v_call: TRBV6-5; j_call: TRBJ1-2; d_call: .; cdr3_length: 15; clone_size: .; cdr3_nt: TGTGCCAGCAGGGCCGGGACAAGTCGGACCTATGGCTACACCTTC; cdr3_aa: CASRAGTSRTYGYTF
v_call: TRBV28; j_call: TRBJ1-1; d_call: .; cdr3_length: 12; clone_size: .; cdr3_nt: TGTGCCAGCAGCCCGGAGTACACTGAAGCTTTCTTT; cdr3_aa: CASSPEYTEAFF
v_call: TRBV19; j_call: TRBJ2-3; d_call: TRBD2; cdr3_length: 15; clone_size: .; cdr3_nt: TGTGCCAGTAGAGGGACTAGCGGGACCACAGATACGCAGTATTTT; cdr3_aa: CASRGTSGTTDTQYF
v_call: TRBV10-3; j_call: TRBJ2-7; d_call: TRBD2; cdr3_length: 15; clone_size: .; cdr3_nt: TGTGCCATCAGCGACACCGGGACTAGCTCCTACGAGCAGTACTTC; cdr3_aa: CAISDTGTSSYEQYF
v_call: TRBV7-2; j_call: TRBJ2-1; d_call: TRBD2; cdr3_length: 15; clone_size: few; cdr3_nt: TGTGCCAGCAGCTTAGTAGCGGGAGTCGCCGATGAGCAGTTCTTC; cdr3_aa: CASSLVAGVADEQFF
v_call: TRBV30; j_call: TRBJ2-4; d_call: .; cdr3_length: 12; clone_size: few; cdr3_nt: TGTGCCTGGAGTGTAACTTTAGGCATTCAGTACTTC; cdr3_aa: CAWSVTLGIQYF
v_call: TRBV7-2; j_call: TRBJ2-3; d_call: .; cdr3_length: 12; clone_size: .; cdr3_nt: TGTGCCAGCAGCCCTCCCTCTGATACGCAGTATTTT; cdr3_aa: CASSPPSDTQYF
v_call: TRBV6-5; j_call: TRBJ1-1; d_call: .; cdr3_length: 13; clone_size: .; cdr3_nt: TGTGCCAGCCGAACGTCCCCCCACACTGAAGCTTTCTTT; cdr3_aa: CASRTSPHTEAFF
v_call: TRBV29-1; j_call: TRBJ2-3; d_call: .; cdr3_length: 11; clone_size: .; cdr3_nt: TGCAGCGTTGAAGTTGGGGATACGCAGTATTTT; cdr3_aa: CSVEVGDTQYF
v_call: TRBV7-3; j_call: TRBJ1-1; d_call: .; cdr3_length: 16; clone_size: .; cdr3_nt: TGTGCCAGCAGCTCGATCCGACAGGCCGGGAACACTGAAGCTTTCTTT; cdr3_aa: CASSSIRQAGNTEAFF
v_call: TRBV29-1; j_call: TRBJ2-5; d_call: TRBD1; cdr3_length: 14; clone_size: .; cdr3_nt: TGCAGCGTTGTGGGGGACAGAACTCAAGAGACCCAGTACTTC; cdr3_aa: CSVVGDRTQETQYF
v_call: TRBV19; j_call: TRBJ2-1; d_call: .; cdr3_length: 16; clone_size: .; cdr3_nt: TGTGCCAGTACCGAGCTCGGGTTGTCCTCCTACAATGAGCAGTTCTTC; cdr3_aa: CASTELGLSSYNEQFF
v_call: TRBV5-1; j_call: TRBJ2-3; d_call: .; cdr3_length: 14; clone_size: .; cdr3_nt: TGCGCCAGCAGCTTAGTGGGAAGCACAGATACGCAGTATTTT; cdr3_aa: CASSLVGSTDTQYF
v_call: TRBV9; j_call: TRBJ2-1; d_call: TRBD1; cdr3_length: 14; clone_size: few; cdr3_nt: TGTGCCAGCAGCGAGAGGGACAGGGGAAATGAGCAGTTCTTC; cdr3_aa: CASSERDRGNEQFF
v_call: TRBV18; j_call: TRBJ2-3; d_call: TRBD1; cdr3_length: 14; clone_size: .; cdr3_nt: TGTGCCAGCTCACCGAGACAGGGGGCTGATACGCAGTATTTT; cdr3_aa: CASSPRQGADTQYF
v_call: TRBV12-5; j_call: TRBJ2-3; d_call: .; cdr3_length: 14; clone_size: .; cdr3_nt: TGTGCTAGTGGTTTTGTCAGCCTCACAGATACGCAGTATTTT; cdr3_aa: CASGFVSLTDTQYF
v_call: TRBV9; j_call: TRBJ2-5; d_call: TRBD2; cdr3_length: 15; clone_size: few; cdr3_nt: TGTGCCAGCAGCGAGGGACTAGCCTACCAAGAGACCCAGTACTTC; cdr3_aa: CASSEGLAYQETQYF
v_call: TRBV6-6; j_call: TRBJ2-3; d_call: TRBD2; cdr3_length: 14; clone_size: few; cdr3_nt: TGTGCCAGCACCCCTGTCGGGAGGCCGAATACGCAGTATTTT; cdr3_aa: CASTPVGRPNTQYF
v_call: TRBV9; j_call: TRBJ1-1; d_call: .; cdr3_length: 14; clone_size: few; cdr3_nt: TGTGCCAGCAGCGTAATGACAGGGAACACTGAAGCTTTCTTT; cdr3_aa: CASSVMTGNTEAFF
v_call: TRBV9; j_call: TRBJ2-3; d_call: .; cdr3_length: 13; clone_size: .; cdr3_nt: TGTGCCAGCAGCGTAAGACCCACAGATACGCAGTATTTT; cdr3_aa: CASSVRPTDTQYF
v_call: TRBV7-9; j_call: TRBJ2-1; d_call: TRBD2; cdr3_length: 17; clone_size: few; cdr3_nt: TGTGCCAGCAGCTTACTTTCTACTAGCGGGAGCTTCAATGAGCAGTTCTTC; cdr3_aa: CASSLLSTSGSFNEQFF
v_call: TRBV14; j_call: TRBJ1-1; d_call: .; cdr3_length: 15; clone_size: .; cdr3_nt: TGTGCCAGCAGCCAAGTGACAGGAATCTACGCTGAAGCTTTCTTT; cdr3_aa: CASSQVTGIYAEAFF
v_call: TRBV6-5; j_call: TRBJ1-1; d_call: .; cdr3_length: 15; clone_size: few; cdr3_nt: TGTGCCAGCAGTTACTCCCCGGACCCGGGGACTGAAGCTTTCTTT; cdr3_aa: CASSYSPDPGTEAFF
v_call: TRBV5-4; j_call: TRBJ2-1; d_call: TRBD2; cdr3_length: 19; clone_size: .; cdr3_nt: TGTGCCAGCAGCTCCCTGCCCGGGACTAGCGGGAGTTCCTACAATGAGCAGTTCTTC; cdr3_aa: CASSSLPGTSGSSYNEQFF
v_call: TRBV5-8; j_call: TRBJ1-2; d_call: .; cdr3_length: 15; clone_size: .; cdr3_nt: TGTGCCAGCACCTCGAAGGGGGTTGGGAGCTATGGCTACACCTTC; cdr3_aa: CASTSKGVGSYGYTF
v_call: TRBV5-1; j_call: TRBJ1-2; d_call: .; cdr3_length: 14; clone_size: few; cdr3_nt: TGCGCCAGCAACGAACAGGGTCAACCCTATGGCTACACCTTC; cdr3_aa: CASNEQGQPYGYTF
v_call: TRBV19; j_call: TRBJ2-7; d_call: .; cdr3_length: 14; clone_size: few; cdr3_nt: TGTGCCAGTGGAAAGGACGGAACCTCCTACGAGCAGTACTTC; cdr3_aa: CASGKDGTSYEQYF
v_call: TRBV6-5; j_call: TRBJ2-3; d_call: .; cdr3_length: 14; clone_size: few; cdr3_nt: TGTGCCAGCAGCCCACGGGTCTCCACAGATACGCAGTATTTT; cdr3_aa: CASSPRVSTDTQYF
v_call: TRBV6-1; j_call: TRBJ1-2; d_call: .; cdr3_length: 13; clone_size: .; cdr3_nt: TGTGTTTTACTCACTTCAGATACCTATGGCTACACCTTC; cdr3_aa: CVLLTSDTYGYTF
v_call: TRBV2; j_call: TRBJ1-6; d_call: TRBD1; cdr3_length: 12; clone_size: .; cdr3_nt: TGTGCCAGCAGTCCGGACAGGGTGGACCTCCACTTT; cdr3_aa: CASSPDRVDLHF
v_call: TRBV4-1; j_call: TRBJ2-1; d_call: .; cdr3_length: 13; clone_size: .; cdr3_nt: TGCGCCAGCAGCCAAGATGTGGGAAGTGAGCAGTTCTTC; cdr3_aa: CASSQDVGSEQFF
v_call: TRBV2; j_call: TRBJ2-5; d_call: .; cdr3_length: 18; clone_size: few; cdr3_nt: TGTGCCAGCAGGGAACTGACCGGGACAGCCGTCGGGGGAGAGACCCAGTACTTC; cdr3_aa: CASRELTGTAVGGETQYF
v_call: TRBV29-1; j_call: TRBJ2-5; d_call: .; cdr3_length: 11; clone_size: few; cdr3_nt: TGCAGCGGCGACTCCGGGGAGACCCAGTACTTC; cdr3_aa: CSGDSGETQYF